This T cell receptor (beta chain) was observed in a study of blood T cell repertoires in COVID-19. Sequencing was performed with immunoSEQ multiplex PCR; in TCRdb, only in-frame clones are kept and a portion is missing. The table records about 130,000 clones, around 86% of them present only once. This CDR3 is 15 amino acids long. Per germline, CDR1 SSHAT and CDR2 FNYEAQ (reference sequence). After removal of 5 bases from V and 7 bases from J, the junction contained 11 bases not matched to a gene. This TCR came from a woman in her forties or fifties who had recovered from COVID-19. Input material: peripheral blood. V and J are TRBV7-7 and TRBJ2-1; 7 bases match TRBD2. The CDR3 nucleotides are TGTGCCAGCAGCCCAGGAGTAGCGGGTAGGAATGAGCAGTTCTTC. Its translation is CASSPGVAGRNEQFF. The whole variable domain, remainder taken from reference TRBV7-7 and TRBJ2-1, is GAGVSQSPRYKVTKRGQDVTLRCDPISSHATLYWYQQALGQGPEFLTYFNYEAQPDKSGLPSDRFSAERPEGSISTLTIQRTEQRDSAMYRCASSPGVAGRNEQFFGPGTRLTVL.